This T cell receptor (beta chain) derives from a study of blood T cell repertoires in COVID-19. This CDR3 spans 13 amino acids. Trimming cost V 2 bases and J 2 bases, with 6 bases left between them. CDR1 and CDR2 (germline): PRHDT, FYEKMQ (reference sequence). Cohort assignment relied on participant-reported clinical history. In the study's own analysis: Amplification of reference gene primers provided the estimated nucleated cell counts. The protocol was immunoSEQ multiplex PCR, while the TCRdb copy is restricted to in-frame clones and leaves out a portion. V, J and clone size are those of that table, while D and trimming were read from the DNA. The sample lists roughly 500,000 clones, approximately 88% occurring once.

The chain links TRBV13 to TRBJ1-1; D remains ambiguous. The clonotype comes from a woman between 35 and 50 years old who had recovered from COVID-19. Sequencing used PBMCs or T cells enriched from blood (not recorded which). CDR3 in DNA: TGTGCCAGCAGCTTACCAGGAAACACTGAAGCTTTCTTT. It translates to CASSLPGNTEAFF.